The rows below give T cell receptor beta chains drawn from one sample of a study of identical twins. One entry per CDR3 protein, called by TCRdb with MiXCR from the 5' RACE reads. The table includes around 200,000 distinct CDR3 sequences, roughly a tenth detected once. The sequencing input was memory (CD45RO+) T cells sorted from blood. The receptors originated from a woman younger than 30 in good health. The conserved cysteine and the conserved F or W are not part of the CDR3 here. Only part of the rows carry a size: once, few, many, or a class if the clone is expanded.

few	TRBV20-1	TRBJ2-5	SARTASGSQETQY
few	TRBV20-1	TRBJ2-7	SARRTSGSYEQY
many	TRBV20-1	TRBJ1-1	SASTPNTEAF
-	TRBV3-1	TRBJ2-3	ASSQVGLAGPNTDTQY
few	TRBV20-1	TRBJ2-3	SAPPSGGFHDTQY
-	TRBV20-1	TRBJ2-1	SARNIGRSSYNEQF
-	TRBV7-9	TRBJ2-3	ASSLDRATQY
few	TRBV27	TRBJ1-3	ASSFRGSGNTIY
-	TRBV7-6	TRBJ2-2	ASSLTRLGDTGELF
few	TRBV6-5	TRBJ1-6	ASSYGGMEPSYNSPLH
few	TRBV29-1	TRBJ1-1	SVAGGLNTEAF
few	TRBV11-2	TRBJ2-1	ASSLEPSGHNEQF
few	TRBV20-1	TRBJ2-5	SAQGGQETQY
-	TRBV6-5	TRBJ1-2	ASSYSGSPGYT
-	TRBV7-6	TRBJ2-2	ASSPLRGGDTGELF
-	TRBV5-4	TRBJ2-3	AMYRAPSTDTQY
few	TRBV15	TRBJ1-5	ATSRASGIQDQPQH
once	TRBV10-1	TRBJ2-4	ASSEGGKNIQY
-	TRBV11-2	TRBJ2-2	ASSLRGPRGSGELF
-	TRBV7-2	TRBJ2-1	ASSLAPAWTAFGSYNEQF
few	TRBV30	TRBJ2-1	AWSVRDNEQF
many	TRBV11-2	TRBJ1-1	ASSLRGPGEAF
-	TRBV6-1	TRBJ1-2	ASSTGDGPSGYT
-	TRBV7-2	TRBJ2-7	ASSLGSDRLPQY
few	TRBV12-3/TRBV12-4	TRBJ1-2	ASSFQGNYGYT
many	TRBV4-1	TRBJ1-1	ASSRQGEGNTEAF
many	TRBV5-1	TRBJ1-2	ASSPSDTFRYGYT
few	TRBV20-1	TRBJ2-1	SARSPLVNEQF
-	TRBV5-1	TRBJ2-1	ASSLSSGLNEQF
-	TRBV4-1	TRBJ1-1	ASSQAVQSSNTEAF
few	TRBV18	TRBJ2-7	ASSLRSGNHEQY
few	TRBV29-1	TRBJ2-1	SASSGNSYNEQF
few	TRBV4-2	TRBJ2-7	ASSQGLRETSEQY
-	TRBV12-3/TRBV12-4	TRBJ1-2	ASSSFWGAYGYT
few	TRBV9	TRBJ2-5	ASSGRELETQY
few	TRBV6-2/TRBV6-3	TRBJ2-2	ASSYSSGTYTGELF
few	TRBV5-1	TRBJ2-1	ASSPGVLAEDEQF
many	TRBV12-3/TRBV12-4	TRBJ2-6	ASSYDASSGANVLT